The 23 T cell receptor beta chains in this list originate from one sample, sequenced in a study of cytomegalovirus exposure and HLA in healthy donors. A multiplex PCR was run with 60 Vbeta primers and 13 Jbeta primers. Some clones are missing from TCRdb's copy, which holds only in-frame ones; the method was immunoSEQ multiplex PCR. The table records 130,000 or so clones, roughly 8.3% of them present only once. Material for sequencing was PBMCs. These TCRs come from a man aged 40-50 years in good health and CMV-seronegative.

The gene calls are TRBV27 and TRBJ2-7; no definite D call. Per the germline V gene, CDR1 is MNHEY and CDR2 is SMNVEV (reference sequence). V lost 5 bases and J lost 3, with 5 bases in between. The CDR3 spans 11 residues. In DNA, the CDR3 is TGTGCCAGCAGTGACTTCTACGAGCAGTACTTC. As protein: CASSDFYEQYF.

This chain connects TRBV5-6 to TRBJ2-7; 10 bases are shared with TRBD2. CDR1 SGHDT and CDR2 YYEEEE come from the germline V gene. The ends lost 2 bases at V and 7 bases at J; junction bases unmatched: 9. The CDR3 consists of 15 residues. DNA of the CDR3: TGTGCCAGCAGCTTATTAGCGGGGGGCACGCGTGAGCAGTACTTC. Encoded protein: CASSLLAGGTREQYF. The variable domain in full, completed from reference TRBV5-6 and TRBJ2-7, reads DAGVTQSPTHLIKTRGQQVTLRCSPKSGHDTVSWYQQALGQGPQFIFQYYEEEERQRGNFPDRFSGHQFPNYSSELNVNALLLGDSALYLCASSLLAGGTREQYFGPGTRLTVT.

The table lists this clone with a few counts. The same CDR3 arises from other DNA sequences in this sample as well. The chain combines TRBV9 with TRBJ2-6, with D hard to call. Germline V gene lookup returns CDR1 SGDLS and CDR2 YYNGEE. The V end lost 2 bases, the J end lost 0 bases, and 6 bases lay between the germline ends. This CDR3 is 15 amino acids long. The CDR3 DNA is TGTGCCAGCAGCGTCGAGAGCTCTGGGGCCAACGTCCTGACTTTC. It translates to CASSVESSGANVLTF. The variable domain in full, completed from reference TRBV9 and TRBJ2-6, reads DSGVTQTPKHLITATGQRVTLRCSPRSGDLSVYWYQQSLDQGLQFLIQYYNGEERAKGNILERFSAQQFPDLHSELNLSSLELGDSALYFCASSVESSGANVLTFGAGSRLTVL.

The CDR3 spells CASSEILNTIYF. The CDR3 coding sequence is TGTGCCAGCAGTGAAATTCTGAACACCATATATTTT. The V gene is TRBV2, the J gene TRBJ1-3; unclear D gene. The CDR3 extends over 12 amino acids. Trimming pared 2 bases from V and 7 bases from J, leaving 6 bases between. Germline CDR1 reads SNHLY; CDR2 reads FYNNEI. Supplemented by reference TRBV2 and TRBJ1-3, the full variable domain reads EPEVTQTPSHQVTQMGQEVILRCVPISNHLYFYWYRQILGQKVEFLVSFYNNEISEKSEIFDDQFSVERPDGSNFTLKIRSTKLEDSAMYFCASSEILNTIYFGEGSWLTVV.

This clone was seen only a few times. J is TRBJ1-3 and V is TRBV6-5; 9 positions agree with TRBD1. The germline gives CDR1 MNHEY, CDR2 SVGAGI. The CDR3 runs to 14 residues. J gave up 2 bases and V 6 bases, and 2 bases lay outside the gene matches. The CDR3 protein is CASRGTGTGNTIYF. The CDR3 DNA follows: TGTGCCAGCAGGGGGACAGGGACTGGAAACACCATATATTTT.

The chain joins TRBV7-8 to TRBJ1-2; 9 bases line up with TRBD1. Germline CDR1 and CDR2: SGHVS and FQNEAQ. V dropped 3 bases and J dropped 2; count of bases not matched to a gene: 4. The CDR3 length is 15 residues. The CDR3 DNA sequence: TGTGCCAGCAGCTTGCGGACAGGGGCGAACTATGGCTACACCTTC. This encodes CASSLRTGANYGYTF.

V gene TRBV10-3 combines with J gene TRBJ1-2; D not certain. V was shortened by 5 bases and J by 0 bases, with 16 bases between the two germline ends. The CDR3 totals 16 residues. Germline CDR1 reads ENHRY; CDR2 reads SYGVKD. CDR3 DNA: TGTGCCATCAGTCCGAGTAGGCGCGGAGCTAACTATGGCTACACCTTC. Amino acids: CAISPSRRGANYGYTF.

This clone has just a few counts. This rearrangement joins TRBV11-3 to TRBJ2-3; 7 bases agree with TRBD1. The germline gives CDR1 SGHNT, CDR2 YENEEA. This CDR3 spans 14 amino acids. V shed 5 bases and J 2 bases; nucleotides not matched to a gene: 4. CDR3 in DNA: TGTGCCAGCAGCCAAGGGGGCACCACAGATACGCAGTATTTT. Translating gives CASSQGGTTDTQYF.

To note about this clone: At the DNA level, this CDR3 is encoded by other sequences in the same sample as well. V usage is TRBV19 and J usage is TRBJ1-1, with 8 bases lining up with TRBD1. Germline loops: CDR1 LNHDA, CDR2 SQIVND (reference sequence). V trimming: 6 bases; J trimming: 4 bases; junction bases outside the gene matches: 7. This CDR3 region has 14 residues. The CDR3 DNA is TGTGCCAGTAGAACGGGACAGGTAGGCACTGAAGCTTTCTTT. Amino acids: CASRTGQVGTEAFF.

This clone was counted only a few times. The genes are TRBV2 and TRBJ1-1; possibly TRBD1 for D (5 bases). The CDR3 sequence is 12 residues long. The germline V gene encodes CDR1 SNHLY and CDR2 FYNNEI. The V and J ends lost 6 bases and 4 bases respectively, with 9 bases between them. CDR3: CASRSGLTEAFF. In nucleotides, the CDR3 is TGTGCCAGCAGATCAGGGCTCACTGAAGCTTTCTTT.

V is TRBV27 and J is TRBJ1-5; TRBD1 aligns across 7 bases. The CDR3 totals 14 residues. Germline trimming cut 4 bases from V and 2 bases from J; bases unmatched to any gene: 2. The germline V gene has CDR1 MNHEY and CDR2 SMNVEV (reference sequence). The DNA of the CDR3 is TGTGCCAGCAGTTACCAGGGGGGCAATCAGCCCCAGCATTTT. Its protein is CASSYQGGNQPQHF.

V gene TRBV4-2 combines with J gene TRBJ2-3; D perhaps matches TRBD1 (6 bases). Germline V gives CDR1 LGHNA, CDR2 YNFKEQ. CDR3 length equals 17 residues. The V end was cut by 0 bases, the J end by 0 bases, with 13 bases between. The CDR3 coding sequence is TGTGCCAGCAGCCAAGATTGGACAGCTACTAGCACAGATACGCAGTATTTT. Protein product: CASSQDWTATSTDTQYF.

This clone was observed a handful of times. The chain joins TRBV6-5 to TRBJ1-2; D gene ambiguous. The ends were cut back, 0 bases at V and 7 bases at J, with 12 bases in the middle. The CDR3 covers 14 residues. The germline V gene has CDR1 MNHEY and CDR2 SVGAGI. The CDR3: CASSYSPGNRGYTF. For the CDR3, the DNA is TGTGCCAGCAGTTACTCGCCGGGGAATCGTGGCTACACCTTC.

This rearrangement joins TRBV5-1 to TRBJ2-7; a weak D match, TRBD1 (5 bases). V lost 4 bases and J 5 bases, leaving 19 bases between the germline ends. The CDR3 loop spans 15 amino acids. The germline V gene encodes CDR1 SGHRS and CDR2 YFSETQ. CDR3 protein: CASSRLKGAVDEQYF. The CDR3 nucleotides read TGCGCCAGCAGCCGGTTGAAAGGGGCAGTAGACGAGCAGTACTTC. The full variable domain, its missing parts supplied by reference TRBV5-1 and TRBJ2-7, is KAGVTQTPRYLIKTRGQQVTLSCSPISGHRSVSWYQQTPGQGLQFLFEYFSETQRNKGNFPGRFSGRQFSNSRSEMNVSTLELGDSALYLCASSRLKGAVDEQYFGPGTRLTVT.

The sample holds a few counts of this clone. The V call is TRBV9, the J call TRBJ1-4; D not resolved. The CDR3 totals 17 residues. In germline, CDR1 is SGDLS, CDR2 YYNGEE. V lost 0 bases, J lost 0 bases, and 12 bases lay in between. The CDR3 is CASSVDELQPTNEKLFF. The CDR3, as DNA: TGTGCCAGCAGCGTAGATGAACTCCAACCAACTAATGAAAAACTGTTTTTT.

This clone showed up just a few times. This rearrangement joins TRBV7-9 to TRBJ1-2, with no clear D. V was shortened by 3 bases and J by 0 bases, with 5 bases between the two germline ends. This CDR3 is 13 amino acids long. Germline V gene lookup returns CDR1 SEHNR and CDR2 FQNEAQ (reference sequence). The CDR3 is CASSFGANYGYTF. CDR3 nucleotides: TGTGCCAGCAGCTTCGGAGCTAACTATGGCTACACCTTC. The full variable domain, in which reference TRBV7-9 and TRBJ1-2 provide the parts outside the CDR3, is DTGVSQNPRHKITKRGQNVTFRCDPISEHNRLYWYRQTLGQGPEFLTYFQNEAQLEKSRLLSDRFSAERPKGSFSTLEIQRTEQGDSAMYLCASSFGANYGYTFGSGTRLTVV.

The gene calls are TRBV4-1 and TRBJ2-7; maybe TRBD1 (5 bases). CDR1 MGHRA and CDR2 YSYEKL come from the germline V gene. V lost 1 base and J lost 3, with 13 bases in between. This CDR3 spans 15 amino acids. The chain's CDR3 is CASSQARTTGYEQYF. The CDR3 DNA reads as TGCGCCAGCAGCCAAGCCCGTACTACAGGCTACGAGCAGTACTTC.

This clone was seen a handful of times. J is TRBJ1-2 and V is TRBV7-8; 7 bases fit TRBD1. CDR1 is SGHVS and CDR2 is FQNEAQ in the germline V gene. With 1 base clipped from V and 0 bases from J, the junction kept 8 bases outside the gene matches. CDR3 length: 17 residues. Written as DNA, the CDR3 is TGTGCCAGCAGCTTAGGAGACAGGGAATACACTAACTATGGCTACACCTTC. It is translated as CASSLGDREYTNYGYTF.

V is TRBV6-6 and J is TRBJ2-4; tentative D call: TRBD2 (5 bases). The CDR3 is 15 residues long. Per germline, CDR1 MNHNY and CDR2 SVGAGI (reference sequence). With 2 bases removed from V and 9 bases from J, the gap between germline ends came to 17 bases. The CDR3 sequence: CASSYLEFSGGIQYF. The CDR3 bases are TGTGCCAGCAGTTACCTGGAGTTTAGTGGAGGCATTCAGTACTTC.

This chain links TRBV19 with TRBJ2-2; TRBD1 is a possible D gene (5 bases). The V end lost 10 bases, the J end lost 0 bases, and 12 bases lay between the germline ends. The germline V gene has CDR1 LNHDA and CDR2 SQIVND (reference sequence). This CDR3 is built from 14 residues. The CDR3 DNA reads as TGTGCCATCAAGGGGCAGCCGAACACCGGGGAGCTGTTTTTT. Translation: CAIKGQPNTGELFF.

The chain carries TRBV15 and TRBJ2-3, with a weak D call TRBD2 (6 bases). The length of the CDR3 is 15 residues. Germline CDR1 and CDR2: LNHNV and YYDKDF (reference sequence). Trimming stripped 0 bases from V and 6 bases from J, with 13 bases between. CDR3 region: CATSRDPGAGDTQYF. The CDR3 bases are TGTGCCACCAGCAGAGACCCGGGAGCCGGGGATACGCAGTATTTT.

This chain uses TRBV6-5 with TRBJ1-2, with 7 nucleotides matching TRBD1. The V gene end was trimmed by 6 bases and the J gene end by 3 bases; junction bases not matched to a gene: 4. This CDR3 region has 13 residues. Germline loops: CDR1 MNHEY, CDR2 SVGAGI. The CDR3 is CASRNDRDYGYTF. DNA for the CDR3: TGTGCCAGCAGGAACGACAGGGACTATGGCTACACCTTC.

The chain combines TRBV19 with TRBJ1-4, with D possibly being TRBD1 (5 bases). Trimming removed 4 bases at V and 2 bases at J, with 20 bases between. In germline, CDR1 is LNHDA, CDR2 SQIVND (reference sequence). The CDR3 extends over 18 amino acids. The CDR3 region has the DNA TGTGCCAGTAGTAAACGGGACTTTACATACAAGACTAATGAAAAACTGTTTTTT. Its translation: CASSKRDFTYKTNEKLFF.